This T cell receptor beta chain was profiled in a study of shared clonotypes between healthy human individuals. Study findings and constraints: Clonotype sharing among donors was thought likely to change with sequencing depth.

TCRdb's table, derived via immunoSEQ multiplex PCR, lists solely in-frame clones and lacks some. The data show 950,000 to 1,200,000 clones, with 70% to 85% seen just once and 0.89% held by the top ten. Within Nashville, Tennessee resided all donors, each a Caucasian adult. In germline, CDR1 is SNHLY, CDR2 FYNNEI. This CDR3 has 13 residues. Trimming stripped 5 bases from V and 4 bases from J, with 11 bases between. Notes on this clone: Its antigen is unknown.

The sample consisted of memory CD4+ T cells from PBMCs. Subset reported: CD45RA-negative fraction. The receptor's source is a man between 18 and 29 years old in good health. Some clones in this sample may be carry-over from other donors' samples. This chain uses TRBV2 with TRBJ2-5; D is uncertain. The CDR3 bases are TGTGCCAGCAGTCGACTCACTTTAGAGACCCAGTACTTC. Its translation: CASSRLTLETQYF.